This section outlines one TCR beta chain sequence together with its context. The data are from a study of blood T cell repertoires in COVID-19. Overall study context: T cells, B-cell-depleted T cells, or PBMCs supplied cDNA or gDNA.

Followed over time, Seattle patients had been enrolled while infection was active. In the original analysis: Counts of nucleated cells, estimated from reference gene primer amplification, were obtained. Assay used: immunoSEQ multiplex PCR; TCRdb lists only in-frame clones, some missing. The V and J calls and clone size are taken from that table; D and trimming were inferred from the DNA. The data hold about 480,000 clones, with 88% observed a single time. V shed 3 bases and J 1 base; nucleotides not matched to a gene: 4. Per the germline V gene, CDR1 is MNHEY and CDR2 is SMNVEV (reference sequence). CDR3 size: 16 residues.

The sample comprised peripheral blood. The V call is TRBV27, the J call TRBJ2-2; 8 bases are shared with TRBD2. This TCR was sampled from a woman between 50 and 59 years old with COVID-19, enrolled during active disease. CDR3 sequence: CASSFGGGRNTGELFF. CDR3 nucleotide sequence: TGTGCCAGCAGTTTTGGCGGGGGGAGGAACACCGGGGAGCTGTTTTTT.